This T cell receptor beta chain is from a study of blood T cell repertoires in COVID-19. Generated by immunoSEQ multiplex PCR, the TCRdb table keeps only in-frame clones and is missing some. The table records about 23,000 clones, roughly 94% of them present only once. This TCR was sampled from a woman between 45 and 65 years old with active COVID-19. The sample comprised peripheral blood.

CDR3 DNA sequence: TGTGCCAGCAGCAAAGGAGGACAGGGGATGGCAGCTTTCTTT. Protein sequence: CASSKGGQGMAAFF. This rearrangement joins TRBV21-1 to TRBJ1-1; whether TRBD1, the table's D call, matches the DNA was not checked. TRBV21-1 has pseudogene status. This CDR3 has 14 residues.